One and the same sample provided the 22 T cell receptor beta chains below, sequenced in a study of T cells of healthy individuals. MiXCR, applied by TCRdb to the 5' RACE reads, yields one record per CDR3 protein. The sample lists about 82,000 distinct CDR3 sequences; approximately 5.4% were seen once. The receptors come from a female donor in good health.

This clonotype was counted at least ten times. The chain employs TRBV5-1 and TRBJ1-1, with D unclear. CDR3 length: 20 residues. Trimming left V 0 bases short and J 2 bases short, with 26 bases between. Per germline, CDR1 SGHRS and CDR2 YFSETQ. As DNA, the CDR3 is TGCGCCAGCAGCTTGGTCCGATCCCGGAACAGACCAGCCCTTAACACTGAAGCTTTCTTT. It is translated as CASSLVRSRNRPALNTEAFF.

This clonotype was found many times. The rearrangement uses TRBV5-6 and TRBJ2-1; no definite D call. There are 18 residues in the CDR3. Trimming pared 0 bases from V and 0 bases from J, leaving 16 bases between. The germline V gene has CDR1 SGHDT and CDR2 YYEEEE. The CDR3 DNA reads TGTGCCAGCAGCTTGGAGGATTGGTTAGACCGCTCCTACAATGAGCAGTTCTTC. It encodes CASSLEDWLDRSYNEQFF.

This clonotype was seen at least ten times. The CDR3 DNA sequence: TGTGCCAGCAGTCTGGGGTACAGGGCCTACGAGCAGTACTTC. Its translation: CASSLGYRAYEQYF. The chain is built from TRBV5-6 and TRBJ2-7, with a possible D match to TRBD1 (6 bases). Germline lookup yields CDR1 SGHDT and CDR2 YYEEEE. This CDR3 is 14 amino acids long. With 5 bases removed from V and 2 bases from J, the gap between germline ends came to 14 bases.

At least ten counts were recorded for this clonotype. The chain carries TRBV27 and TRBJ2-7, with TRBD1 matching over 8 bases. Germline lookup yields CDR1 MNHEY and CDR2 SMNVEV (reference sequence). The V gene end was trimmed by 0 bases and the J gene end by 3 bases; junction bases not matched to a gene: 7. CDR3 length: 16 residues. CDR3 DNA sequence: TGTGCCAGCAGTTTATCGACAGGGGCCAACAGCTACGAGCAGTACTTC. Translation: CASSLSTGANSYEQYF.

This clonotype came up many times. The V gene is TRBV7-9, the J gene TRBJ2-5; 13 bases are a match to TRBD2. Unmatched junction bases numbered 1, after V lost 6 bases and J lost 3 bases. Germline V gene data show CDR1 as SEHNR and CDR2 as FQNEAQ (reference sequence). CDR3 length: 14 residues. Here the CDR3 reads CASRGLAGKETQYF. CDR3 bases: TGTGCCAGCAGGGGACTAGCGGGGAAAGAGACCCAGTACTTC.

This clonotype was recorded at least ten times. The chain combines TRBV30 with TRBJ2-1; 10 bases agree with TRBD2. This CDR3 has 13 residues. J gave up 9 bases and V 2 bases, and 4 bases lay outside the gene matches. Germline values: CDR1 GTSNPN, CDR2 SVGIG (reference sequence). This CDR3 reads CAWSLAGGREQFF. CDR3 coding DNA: TGTGCCTGGAGTTTAGCGGGAGGACGTGAGCAGTTCTTC.

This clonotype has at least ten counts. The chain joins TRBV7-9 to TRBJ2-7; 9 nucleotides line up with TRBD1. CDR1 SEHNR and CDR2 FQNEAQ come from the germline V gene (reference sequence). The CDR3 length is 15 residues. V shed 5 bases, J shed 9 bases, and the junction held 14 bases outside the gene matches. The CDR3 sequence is CASSAPPGQGIWQYF. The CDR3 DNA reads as TGTGCCAGCAGCGCCCCACCGGGACAGGGCATTTGGCAGTACTTC.

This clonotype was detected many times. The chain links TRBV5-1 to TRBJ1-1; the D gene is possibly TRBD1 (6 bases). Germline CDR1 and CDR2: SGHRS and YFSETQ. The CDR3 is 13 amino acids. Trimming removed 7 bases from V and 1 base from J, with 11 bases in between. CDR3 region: CASLADRNTEAFF. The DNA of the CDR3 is TGCGCCAGCCTGGCGGACAGGAACACTGAAGCTTTCTTT.

CDR3 sequence: CASSSPLNSPLHF. CDR3 nucleotides: TGTGCCAGCAGCTCCCCGCTAAATTCACCCCTCCACTTT. The V and J genes are TRBV7-2 and TRBJ1-6; unclear D gene. Germline CDR1 and CDR2: SGHTA and FQGNSA. This CDR3 has 13 residues. Trimming cost V 4 bases and J 7 bases, with 8 bases left between them.

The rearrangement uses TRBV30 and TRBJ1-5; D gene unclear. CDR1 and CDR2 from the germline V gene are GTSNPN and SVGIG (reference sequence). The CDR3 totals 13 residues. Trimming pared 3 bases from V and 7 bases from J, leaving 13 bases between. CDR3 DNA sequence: TGTGCCTGGAGCGGCAGCCCTTGGCAGCCCCAGCATTTT. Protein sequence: CAWSGSPWQPQHF.

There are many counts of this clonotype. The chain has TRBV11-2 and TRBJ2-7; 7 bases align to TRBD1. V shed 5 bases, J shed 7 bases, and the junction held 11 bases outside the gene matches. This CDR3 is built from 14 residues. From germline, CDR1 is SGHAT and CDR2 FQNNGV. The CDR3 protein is CASSPVTGTGEQYF. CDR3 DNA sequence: TGTGCCAGCAGCCCGGTGACAGGGACGGGTGAGCAGTACTTC.

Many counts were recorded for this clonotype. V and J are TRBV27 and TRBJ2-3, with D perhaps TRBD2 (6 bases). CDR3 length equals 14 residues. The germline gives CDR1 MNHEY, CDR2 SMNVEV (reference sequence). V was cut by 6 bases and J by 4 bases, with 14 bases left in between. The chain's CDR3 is CASRMGLASDTQYF. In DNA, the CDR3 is TGTGCCAGCAGGATGGGGCTAGCGTCAGATACGCAGTATTTT.

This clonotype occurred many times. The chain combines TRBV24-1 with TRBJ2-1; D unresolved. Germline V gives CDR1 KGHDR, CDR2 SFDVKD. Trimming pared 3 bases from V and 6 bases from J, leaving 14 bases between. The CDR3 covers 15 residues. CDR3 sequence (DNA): TGTGCCACCAGTGATCACACCAAGCCGTTCAATGAGCAGTTCTTC. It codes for CATSDHTKPFNEQFF.

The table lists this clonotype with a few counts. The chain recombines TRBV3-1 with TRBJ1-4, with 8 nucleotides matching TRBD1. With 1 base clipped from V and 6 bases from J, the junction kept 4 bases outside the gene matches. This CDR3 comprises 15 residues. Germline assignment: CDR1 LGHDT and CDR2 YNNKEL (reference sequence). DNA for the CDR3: TGTGCCAGCAGCCAAGTAACGACAGGGGATGAAAAACTGTTTTTT. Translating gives CASSQVTTGDEKLFF.

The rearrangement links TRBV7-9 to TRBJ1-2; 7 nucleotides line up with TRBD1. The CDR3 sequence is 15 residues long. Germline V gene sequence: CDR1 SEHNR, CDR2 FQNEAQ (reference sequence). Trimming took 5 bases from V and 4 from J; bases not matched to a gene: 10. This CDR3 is CASSQWNRDSYGYTF. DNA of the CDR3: TGTGCCAGCAGCCAGTGGAACCGGGACAGCTATGGCTACACCTTC.

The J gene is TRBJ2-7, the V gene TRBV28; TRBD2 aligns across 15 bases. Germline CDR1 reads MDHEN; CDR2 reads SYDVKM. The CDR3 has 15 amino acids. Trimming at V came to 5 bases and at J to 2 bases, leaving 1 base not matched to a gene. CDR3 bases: TGTGCCAGCAGTCGGACTAGCGGGAGGGCCTACGAGCAGTACTTC. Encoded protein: CASSRTSGRAYEQYF. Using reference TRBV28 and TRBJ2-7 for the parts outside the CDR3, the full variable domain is DVKVTQSSRYLVKRTGEKVFLECVQDMDHENMFWYRQDPGLGLRLIYFSYDVKMKEKGDIPEGYSVSREKKERFSLILESASTNQTSMYLCASSRTSGRAYEQYFGPGTRLTVT.

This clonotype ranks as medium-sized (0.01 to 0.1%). Written as DNA, the CDR3 is TGTGCCAGCAGCTTTTGGAGTTCTGGGACGGCCCAAGAGACCCAGTACTTC. Its translation: CASSFWSSGTAQETQYF. The genes are TRBV7-2 and TRBJ2-5; D possibly matches TRBD1 or TRBD2 (5 bases each). CDR1 and CDR2 (germline): SGHTA, FQGNSA. Trimming removed 3 bases from V and 1 base from J, with 18 bases in between. The CDR3 extends over 17 amino acids.

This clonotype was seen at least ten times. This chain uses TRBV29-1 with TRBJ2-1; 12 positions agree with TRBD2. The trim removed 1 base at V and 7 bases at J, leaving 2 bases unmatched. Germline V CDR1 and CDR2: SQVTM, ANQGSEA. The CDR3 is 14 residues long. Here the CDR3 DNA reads TGCAGCGTTGAAGGACTAGCGGGAGTGAATGAGCAGTTCTTC. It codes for CSVEGLAGVNEQFF.

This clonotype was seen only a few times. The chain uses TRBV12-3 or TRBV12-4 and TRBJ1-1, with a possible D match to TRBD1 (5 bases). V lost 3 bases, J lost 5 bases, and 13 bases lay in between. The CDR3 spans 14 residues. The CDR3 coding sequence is TGTGCCAGCAGTTTTCAGGTCGAGGGGACTGAAGCTTTCTTT. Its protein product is CASSFQVEGTEAFF.

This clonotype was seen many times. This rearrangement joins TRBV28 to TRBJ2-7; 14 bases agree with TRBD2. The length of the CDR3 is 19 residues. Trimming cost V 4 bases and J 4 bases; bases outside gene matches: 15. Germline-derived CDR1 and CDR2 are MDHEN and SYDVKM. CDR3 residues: CASSSPSPGTSGSRYEQYF. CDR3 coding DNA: TGTGCCAGCAGTTCCCCATCACCCGGGACTAGCGGGAGTCGATACGAGCAGTACTTC.

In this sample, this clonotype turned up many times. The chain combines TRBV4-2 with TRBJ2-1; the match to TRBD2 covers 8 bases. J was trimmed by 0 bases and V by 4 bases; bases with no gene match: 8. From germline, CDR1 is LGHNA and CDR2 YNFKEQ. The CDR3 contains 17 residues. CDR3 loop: CASSPIAGTSSYNEQFF. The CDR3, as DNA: TGTGCCAGCAGCCCAATAGCCGGGACTAGCTCCTACAATGAGCAGTTCTTC.

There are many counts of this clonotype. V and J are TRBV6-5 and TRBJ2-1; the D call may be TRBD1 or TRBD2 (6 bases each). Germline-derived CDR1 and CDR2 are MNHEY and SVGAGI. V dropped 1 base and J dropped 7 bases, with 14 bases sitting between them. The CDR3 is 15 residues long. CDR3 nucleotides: TGTGCCAGCAGTTACTTACAGGGAGGCTTTAATGAGCAGTTCTTC. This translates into CASSYLQGGFNEQFF.